The sequence of this T cell receptor beta chain was determined in a study of T cells in women clearing cervical HPV infection (dated by TCRdb to 2017 to 2018). Study-level background: Cases were 25 women with histologically confirmed HPV16-related CIN3 or worse, including a couple of invasive cancers. The parent cohort enrolled around 10,000 women aged 18 or older in Guanacaste, Costa Rica, during about 1993 to 1994 and followed them for approximately seven years. Nested within Costa Rica's Guanacaste HPV Natural History Study, an exploratory proof-of-principle case-control study compared TCR repertoires across cervical HPV16 outcomes. Median age was approximately 36 years in cases versus around 40 in controls, and baseline characteristics did not differ significantly. As quality controls, five blinded duplicates were added to each group, bringing the total to about 60 samples made up of around 50 participants and some 10 replicates. The controls were 25 to 30 women whose single incident HPV16 infection cleared within 12 months with no development of precancer or cancer. Blood from cases was collected at the visit at which the lesion was first identified, whereas blood from controls was collected once infection was no longer detected. Since HLA typing was available for only a few women, HLA type could not be ruled out as a confounder. Cases and controls were matched on year of sample collection and on age within five years. For cases, a median interval of 149 days, with an interquartile range of roughly 80 to 210 days, was observed between lesion detection and blood sampling. What the study reported, not specific to this receptor: Across sequencing depths, CIN3+ cases showed significantly higher TCR repertoire richness than controls, but evenness did not differ between the groups. Lower TRBV6-7 relative abundance was observed in cases than in controls (around 0.1% versus 0.15%; Bonferroni P = 0.0008). By combining richness with V gene abundances, random forest classifiers separated cases from controls with an estimated AUC of about 0.83. Because the number of T cells in each sample was unknown, differences in richness could reflect differing T-cell content rather than repertoire biology. Whether associations preceded infection or resulted from infection could not be shown with the cross-sectional design, and effector/memory subsets and HPV-specific T cells were not isolated.

TCR beta CDR3 regions were amplified by multiplex PCR using the immunoSEQ assay from an average of about 1,200 ng genomic DNA per sample. Primer bias was corrected in the assay by using a complete synthetic TCR repertoire to establish an amplification baseline. The amplicons were sequenced on the Illumina platform. The study's own analysis went as follows. Sequences were error-corrected by clustering with frequency ratios and a modified nearest-neighbor algorithm, then analyzed in the immunoSEQ Analyzer with IMGT gene definitions. At each rarefaction depth, TCR richness and evenness were averaged across 20 rarefaction repeats, and any sample with fewer sequences than the depth was left out. V, D and J gene relative abundances were compared between groups with Wilcoxon rank sum tests, applying FDR correction. An intraclass correlation of around 96% for TCR richness and an average of around 82% across 65 or so gene segments were obtained from the blinded duplicates. TCRdb limited this immuneACCESS table to in-frame rearrangements with V and J called. A share of clones is missing; checked studies link under half to unresolved V genes, and the rest is unexplained. V, J and clone size are taken as reported in that table, and D and trimming were inferred from the DNA itself. The table for this sample shows 28,000 or so clones. Jointly, the top ten make up 7.5% to 10% of the sample.

V gives up 2 bases and J gives up 3 bases, and the segment between their germline ends measures 8 bases. CDR1 and CDR2 are drawn from the germline V gene: SGHDT, YYEEEE. The CDR3 covers 13 residues, taking in both the cysteine and the phenylalanine. Only the CDR3 bases that were read are kept: 30 of them, in frame from base 1. Every participant had a single incident cervical HPV16 infection, and prevalent HPV16 infections were excluded. Cervical HPV DNA was detected with MY09/MY11 PCR, and genotyping was done by dot-blot hybridization. Approximately 16 mL of heparinized blood were centrifuged, and the buffy coat was aliquoted, frozen at -30°C, then stored at -80°C. QIAGEN kits were used to extract genomic DNA from the buffy coat specimens. With respect to this clone: The antigen it recognizes is unknown. The CDR3 end falls 3 residues outside the read, so it is completed with the germline J gene.

This clonotype was obtained from a woman between 18 and 69 years old with a cervical HPV16 infection that either progressed to CIN3+ or cleared (not recorded which). The sequencing sample was made of blood buffy coat. Recombination linked TRBV5-6 to TRBJ1-2, with the D gene uncertain. The CDR3 bases that were read are TGTGCCAGCAGCTTCGGTGAAGACTATGGC. This codes for CASSFGEDYG. The CDR3 as a whole reads CASSFGEDYGYTF.